Given below is one TCR beta chain in context. The antigen it binds to is not known. The record has no base qualities; no much larger clone is one base away. The sample comes from a study of T cell repertoires in cytomegalovirus infection (dated by TCRdb to between 2017 and 2020). General notes on the study: Donor HLA type was relevant to the analysis, because carriage of CMV infection together with the matching HLA type was indicated by public TCR beta signatures. Broad study findings and their caveats: In both this cohort and an independent roughly 330-donor cohort, the cumulative frequency of public TCR beta family members distinguished carriers of CMV infection plus the relevant HLA type. The ex vivo response was dominated by HLA-C-restricted CMV-specific TCR beta clonotypes, which also provided the single most frequent clonotype in two of eight donors.

CDR1 and CDR2 (MNHEY, SVGEGT) derive from the germline V gene. The CDR3 runs 15 amino acids, cysteine and phenylalanine included. The entry retains the CDR3 DNA only, 45 bases that are in frame from base 1. Relative to germline, V is 0 bases shorter and J is 3 bases shorter, with 12 bases between their ends. TCRdb names Illumina HiSeq 1500 as the instrument used. TCRdb trimmed the raw reads at Q25, called clones with MiXCR and kept productive beta chains. For every CDR3 protein sequence, its rows merge into one entry that carries the most common genes and DNA. This sample has approximately 290,000 distinct CDR3 sequences in its table, and 20% to 30% of those were observed once. Roughly 13% of the sample is held by the ten biggest clonotypes.

Recombination connected TRBV6-2 or TRBV6-3 to TRBJ2-7; no D gene call is confident. The sample comprised PBMCs. This receptor was taken from a human donor in good health (CMV status not recorded). Some clones in this sample may be carry-over from other donors' samples. The sequenced DNA is TGTGCCAGCAGTTACTCACCGGCGGAGAGCTACGAGCAGTACTTC. This is translated as CASSYSPAESYEQYF.